The table lists the clone carrying this T cell receptor beta chain with many counts. The target antigen is unknown. This specimen belongs to a study of T cell repertoires in cytomegalovirus infection. V gave up 5 bases and J gave up 1 base; unmatched junction bases: 3. CDR1 MDHEN and CDR2 SYDVKM come from the germline V gene. The CDR3 spans 14 residues. Via MiXCR, TCRdb re-called the reads, giving one row per CDR3 protein. The data show 750,000 to 900,000 distinct CDR3 sequences, 25% to 35% seen once. The TCR originated in a human donor in good health (CMV status not recorded). Some clones in this sample may be carry-over from other donors' samples. The material sequenced was cultured CD8+ T cells from PBMCs, taken from culture after CMV antigen stimulation. The chain employs TRBV28 and TRBJ2-3; TRBD1 aligns across 7 bases. The CDR3 DNA is TGTGCCAGCAGTAGGGACAGCGGCACAGATACGCAGTATTTT. Its translation: CASSRDSGTDTQYF.